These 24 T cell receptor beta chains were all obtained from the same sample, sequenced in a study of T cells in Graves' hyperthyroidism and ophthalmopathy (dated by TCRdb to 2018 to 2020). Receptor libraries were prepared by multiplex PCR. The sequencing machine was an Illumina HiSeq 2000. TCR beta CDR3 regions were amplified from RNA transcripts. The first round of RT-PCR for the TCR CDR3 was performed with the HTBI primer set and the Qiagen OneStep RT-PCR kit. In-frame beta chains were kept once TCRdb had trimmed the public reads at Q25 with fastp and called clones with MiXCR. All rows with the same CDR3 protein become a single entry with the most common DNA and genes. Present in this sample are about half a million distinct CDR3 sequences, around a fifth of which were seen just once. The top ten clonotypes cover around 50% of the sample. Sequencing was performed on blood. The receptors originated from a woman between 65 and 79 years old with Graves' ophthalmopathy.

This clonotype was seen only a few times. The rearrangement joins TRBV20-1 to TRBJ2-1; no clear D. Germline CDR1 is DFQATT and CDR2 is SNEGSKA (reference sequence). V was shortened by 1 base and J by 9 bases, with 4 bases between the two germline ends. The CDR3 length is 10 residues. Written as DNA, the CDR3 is TGCAGTGCTAGAGGAGGTGAGCAGTTCTTC. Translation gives CSARGGEQFF.

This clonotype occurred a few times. The CDR3 DNA sequence: TGCAGTGCTAACACTGCCGGGGATTCACCCCTCCACTTT. Translating gives CSANTAGDSPLHF. This rearrangement joins TRBV20-1 to TRBJ1-6; D remains unclear. CDR1 is DFQATT and CDR2 is SNEGSKA in the germline V gene (reference sequence). The CDR3 covers 13 residues. V was shortened by 4 bases and J by 8 bases, with 12 bases between the two germline ends.

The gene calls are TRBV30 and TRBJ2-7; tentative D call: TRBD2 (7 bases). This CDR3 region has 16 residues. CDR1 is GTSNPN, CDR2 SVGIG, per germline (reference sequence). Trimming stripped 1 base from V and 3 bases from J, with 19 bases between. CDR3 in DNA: TGTGCCTGGAGTGGAACAGGGACTATGTGGGGCTACGAGCAGTACTTC. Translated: CAWSGTGTMWGYEQYF.

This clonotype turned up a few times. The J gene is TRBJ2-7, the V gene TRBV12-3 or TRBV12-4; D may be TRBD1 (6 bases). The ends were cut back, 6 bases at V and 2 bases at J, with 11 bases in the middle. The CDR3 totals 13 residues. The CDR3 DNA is TGTGCCAGCAGGGCAGGGGTACCCTACGAGCAGTACTTC. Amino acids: CASRAGVPYEQYF.

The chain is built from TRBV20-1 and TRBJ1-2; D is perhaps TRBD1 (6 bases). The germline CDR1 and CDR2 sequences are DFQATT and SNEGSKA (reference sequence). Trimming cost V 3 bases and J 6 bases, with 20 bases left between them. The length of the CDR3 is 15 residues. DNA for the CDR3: TGCAGTGCTAGTCTCCAGGGAGGCAGGGGAAATGGCTACACCTTC. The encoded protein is CSASLQGGRGNGYTF.

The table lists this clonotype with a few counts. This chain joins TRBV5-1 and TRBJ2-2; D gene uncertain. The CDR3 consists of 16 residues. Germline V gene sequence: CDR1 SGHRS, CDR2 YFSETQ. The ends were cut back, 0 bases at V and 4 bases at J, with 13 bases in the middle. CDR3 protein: CASSLAPLVSTGELFF. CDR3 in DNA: TGCGCCAGCAGCTTGGCCCCACTTGTGAGCACCGGGGAGCTGTTTTTT. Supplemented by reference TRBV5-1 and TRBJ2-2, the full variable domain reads KAGVTQTPRYLIKTRGQQVTLSCSPISGHRSVSWYQQTPGQGLQFLFEYFSETQRNKGNFPGRFSGRQFSNSRSEMNVSTLELGDSALYLCASSLAPLVSTGELFFGEGSRLTVL.

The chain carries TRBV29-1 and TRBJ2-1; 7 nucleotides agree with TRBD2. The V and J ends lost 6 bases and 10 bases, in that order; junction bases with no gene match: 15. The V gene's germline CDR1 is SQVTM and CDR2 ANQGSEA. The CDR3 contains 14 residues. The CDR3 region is CSVRRSSGPGEQFF. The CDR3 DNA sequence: TGCAGCGTGCGGAGGAGTAGCGGGCCGGGGGAGCAGTTCTTC.

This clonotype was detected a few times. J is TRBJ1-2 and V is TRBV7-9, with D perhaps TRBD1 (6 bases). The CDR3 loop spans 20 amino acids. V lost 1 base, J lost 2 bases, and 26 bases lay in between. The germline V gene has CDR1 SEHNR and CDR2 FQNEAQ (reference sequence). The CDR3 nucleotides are TGTGCCAGCAGCTTAGGTCGCAGGGGAGAGGCAGGGGTGGCCAACTATGGCTACACCTTC. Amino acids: CASSLGRRGEAGVANYGYTF.

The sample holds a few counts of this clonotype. The CDR3 nucleotides read TGCGCCAGCAGCTTGGCACGGAGTGGCTACACCTTC. It codes for CASSLARSGYTF. The V gene is TRBV5-1, the J gene TRBJ1-2; D is unresolved. CDR1 SGHRS and CDR2 YFSETQ come from the germline V gene. Trimming left V 0 bases short and J 7 bases short, with 7 bases between. There are 12 residues in the CDR3.

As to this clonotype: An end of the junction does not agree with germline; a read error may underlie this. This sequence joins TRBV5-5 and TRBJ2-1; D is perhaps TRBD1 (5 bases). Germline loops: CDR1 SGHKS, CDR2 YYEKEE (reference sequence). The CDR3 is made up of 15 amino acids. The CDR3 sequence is CASSWARDSYNEPFF. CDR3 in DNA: TGTGCCAGCAGCTGGGCCAGGGATTCCTACAATGAGCCGTTCTTC.

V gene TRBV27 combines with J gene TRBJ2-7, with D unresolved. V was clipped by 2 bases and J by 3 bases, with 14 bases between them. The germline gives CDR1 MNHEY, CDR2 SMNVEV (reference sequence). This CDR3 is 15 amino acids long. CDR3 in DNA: TGTGCCAGCAGTTTAGGGCGGTGGGTGGGCTACGAGCAGTACTTC. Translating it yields CASSLGRWVGYEQYF.

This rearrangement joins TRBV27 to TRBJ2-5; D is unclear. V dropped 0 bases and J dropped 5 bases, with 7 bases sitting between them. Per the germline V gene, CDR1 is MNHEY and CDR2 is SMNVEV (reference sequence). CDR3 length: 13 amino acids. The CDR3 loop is CASSLSRLETQYF. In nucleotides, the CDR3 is TGTGCCAGCAGTTTATCCCGCCTGGAGACCCAGTACTTC.

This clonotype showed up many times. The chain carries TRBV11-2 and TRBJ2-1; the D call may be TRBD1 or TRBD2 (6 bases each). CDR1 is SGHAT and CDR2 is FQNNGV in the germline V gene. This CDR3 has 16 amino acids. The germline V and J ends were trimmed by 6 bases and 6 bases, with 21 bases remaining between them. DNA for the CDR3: TGTGCCAGCAGTATGGAGGGGGGCCTTCCTGGCAATGAGCAGTTCTTC. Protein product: CASSMEGGLPGNEQFF.

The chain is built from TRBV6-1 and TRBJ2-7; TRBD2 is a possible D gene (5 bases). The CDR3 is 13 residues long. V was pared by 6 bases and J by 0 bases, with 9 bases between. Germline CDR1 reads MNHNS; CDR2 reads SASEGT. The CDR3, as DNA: TGTGCCAGCAGAGAAAGCGGCTCCTACGAGCAGTACTTC. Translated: CASRESGSYEQYF.

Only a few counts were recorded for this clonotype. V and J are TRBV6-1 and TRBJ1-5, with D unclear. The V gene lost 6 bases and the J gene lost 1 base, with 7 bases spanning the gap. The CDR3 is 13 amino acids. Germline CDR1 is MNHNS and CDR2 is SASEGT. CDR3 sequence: CASRVLSNQPQHF. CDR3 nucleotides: TGTGCCAGCAGAGTATTAAGCAATCAGCCCCAGCATTTT.

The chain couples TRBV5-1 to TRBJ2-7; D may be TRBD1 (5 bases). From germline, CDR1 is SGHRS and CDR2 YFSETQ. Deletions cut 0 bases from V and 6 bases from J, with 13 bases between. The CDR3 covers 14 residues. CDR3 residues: CASSLGRQGGEQYF. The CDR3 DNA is TGCGCCAGCAGCTTGGGACGGCAGGGCGGCGAGCAGTACTTC.

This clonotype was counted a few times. CDR3 region: CASSPDPWGRGTGELFF. The CDR3 DNA is TGTGCCAGCAGCCCAGACCCCTGGGGCCGGGGCACCGGGGAGCTGTTTTTT. J is TRBJ2-2 and V is TRBV11-1; possibly TRBD1 or TRBD2 for D (5 bases each). Per the germline V gene, CDR1 is SGHAT and CDR2 is FQDESV (reference sequence). The length of the CDR3 is 17 residues. The V gene lost 5 bases and the J gene lost 4 bases, with 20 bases spanning the gap.

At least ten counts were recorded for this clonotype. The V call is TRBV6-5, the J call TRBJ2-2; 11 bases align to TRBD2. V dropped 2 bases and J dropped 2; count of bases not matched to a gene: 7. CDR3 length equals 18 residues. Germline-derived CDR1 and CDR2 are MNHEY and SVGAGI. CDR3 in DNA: TGTGCCAGCAGTTACAGGCTAGCGGGAGGCCGCAACACCGGGGAGCTGTTTTTT. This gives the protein CASSYRLAGGRNTGELFF.

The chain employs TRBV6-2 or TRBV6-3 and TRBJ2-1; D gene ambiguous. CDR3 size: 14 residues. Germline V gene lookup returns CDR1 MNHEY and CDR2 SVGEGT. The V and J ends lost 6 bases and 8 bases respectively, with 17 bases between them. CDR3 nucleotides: TGTGCCAGCAGGGCTTCTAGAAACCCCCATGAGCAGTTCTTC. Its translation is CASRASRNPHEQFF.

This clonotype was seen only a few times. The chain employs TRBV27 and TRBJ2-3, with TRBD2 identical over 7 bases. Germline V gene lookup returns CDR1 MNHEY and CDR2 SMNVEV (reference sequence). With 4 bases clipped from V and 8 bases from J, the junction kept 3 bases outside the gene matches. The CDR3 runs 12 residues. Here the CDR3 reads CASSWGGGTQYF. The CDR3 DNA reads TGTGCCAGCAGTTGGGGGGGAGGTACGCAGTATTTT.

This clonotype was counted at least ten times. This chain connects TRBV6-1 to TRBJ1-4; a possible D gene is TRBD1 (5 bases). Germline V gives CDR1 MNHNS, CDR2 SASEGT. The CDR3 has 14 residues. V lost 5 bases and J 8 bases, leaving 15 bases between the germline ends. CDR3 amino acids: CASSPGRRGEKLFF. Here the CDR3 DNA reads TGTGCCAGCAGTCCGGGACGTCGAGGGGAAAAACTGTTTTTT.

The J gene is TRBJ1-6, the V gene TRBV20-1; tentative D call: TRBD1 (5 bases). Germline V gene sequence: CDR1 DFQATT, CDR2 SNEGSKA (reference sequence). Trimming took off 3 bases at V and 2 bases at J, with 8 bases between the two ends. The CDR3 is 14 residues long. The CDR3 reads CSASLGPYNSPLHF. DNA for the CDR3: TGCAGTGCTAGTTTGGGACCCTATAATTCACCCCTCCACTTT.

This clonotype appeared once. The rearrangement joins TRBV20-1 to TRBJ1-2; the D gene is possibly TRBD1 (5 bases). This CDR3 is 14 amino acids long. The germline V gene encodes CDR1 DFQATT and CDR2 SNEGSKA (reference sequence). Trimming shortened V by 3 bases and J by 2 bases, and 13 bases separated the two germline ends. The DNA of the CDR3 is TGCAGTGCTAGTTCCGGGGGGTCCAACTATGGCTACACCTTC. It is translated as CSASSGGSNYGYTF.

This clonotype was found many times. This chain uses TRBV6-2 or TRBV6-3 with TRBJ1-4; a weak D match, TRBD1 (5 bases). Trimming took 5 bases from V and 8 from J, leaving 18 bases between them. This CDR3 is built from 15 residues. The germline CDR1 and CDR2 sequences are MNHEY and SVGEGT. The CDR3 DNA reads TGTGCCAGCAGTCAACCGGGGGTCGGACGAGAAAAACTGTTTTTT. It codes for CASSQPGVGREKLFF.